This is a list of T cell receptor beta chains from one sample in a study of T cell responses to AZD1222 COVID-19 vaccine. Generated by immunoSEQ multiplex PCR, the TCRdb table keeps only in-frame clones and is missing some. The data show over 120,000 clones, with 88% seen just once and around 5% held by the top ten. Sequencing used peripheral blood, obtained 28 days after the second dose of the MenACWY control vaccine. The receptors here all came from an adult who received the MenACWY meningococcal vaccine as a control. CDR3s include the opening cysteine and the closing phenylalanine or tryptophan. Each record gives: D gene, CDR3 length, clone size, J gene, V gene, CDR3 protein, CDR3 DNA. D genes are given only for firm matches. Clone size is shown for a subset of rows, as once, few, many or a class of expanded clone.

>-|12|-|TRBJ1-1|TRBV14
CASSLWGTEAFF
TGTGCCAGCAGCCTATGGGGGACTGAAGCTTTCTTT
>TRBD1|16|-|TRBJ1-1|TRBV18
CASSPMDRRLNTEAFF
TGTGCCAGCTCACCAATGGACAGGAGATTGAACACTGAAGCTTTCTTT
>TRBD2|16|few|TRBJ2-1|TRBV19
CASSIRTSDAYNEQFF
TGTGCCAGTAGTATTCGGACTAGCGATGCCTACAATGAGCAGTTCTTC
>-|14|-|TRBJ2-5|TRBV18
CASSPRRDQETQYF
TGTGCCAGCTCCCCCCGGCGGGACCAGGAGACCCAGTACTTC
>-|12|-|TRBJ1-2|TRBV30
CAWSVSSYGYTF
TGTGCCTGGAGTGTATCTAGCTATGGCTACACCTTC
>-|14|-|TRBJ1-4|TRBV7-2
CASSLALGREKLFF
TGTGCCAGCAGCTTAGCGCTAGGAAGGGAAAAACTGTTTTTT
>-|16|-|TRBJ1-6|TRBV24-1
CATSDLWTVYNSPLHF
TGTGCCACCAGTGATTTGTGGACAGTCTATAATTCACCCCTCCACTTT
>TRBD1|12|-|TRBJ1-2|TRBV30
CAWGTGNYGYTF
TGTGCCTGGGGGACAGGGAACTATGGCTACACCTTC
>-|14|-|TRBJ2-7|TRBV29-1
CSVEDLGDSYEQYF
TGCAGCGTTGAAGATCTGGGAGACTCCTACGAGCAGTACTTC
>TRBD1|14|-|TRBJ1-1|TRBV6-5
CASTWDRSNTEAFF
TGTGCCAGCACGTGGGACAGGTCGAACACTGAAGCTTTCTTT
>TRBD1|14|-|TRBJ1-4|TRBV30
CAWTRDRGSEKLFF
TGTGCCTGGACCCGGGACAGGGGTAGTGAGAAACTGTTTTTT
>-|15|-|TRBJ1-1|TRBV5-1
CASSLAGTVDTEAFF
TGCGCCAGCAGCTTGGCCGGGACGGTGGACACTGAAGCTTTCTTT
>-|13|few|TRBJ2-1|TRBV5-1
CASRPLGYNEQFF
TGCGCCAGCAGACCGCTGGGGTACAATGAGCAGTTCTTC
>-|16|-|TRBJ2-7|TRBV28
CASSSTGTPSSYEQYF
TGTGCCAGCAGTTCCACCGGGACGCCGAGCTCCTACGAGCAGTACTTC
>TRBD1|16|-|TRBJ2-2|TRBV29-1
CSVEYVRTGNTGELFF
TGCAGCGTTGAATACGTGCGGACAGGGAACACCGGGGAGCTGTTTTTT
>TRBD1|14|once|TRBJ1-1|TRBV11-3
CASSLGTGRTEAFF
TGTGCCAGCAGCTTAGGGACAGGGCGCACTGAAGCTTTCTTT
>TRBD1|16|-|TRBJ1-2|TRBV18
CASSPTTSGTGSDYTF
TGTGCCAGCTCACCAACTACGTCCGGGACAGGGAGTGACTACACCTTC
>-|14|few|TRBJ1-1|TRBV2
CASSPRVGNTEAFF
TGTGCCAGCAGCCCTCGGGTCGGGAACACTGAAGCTTTCTTT
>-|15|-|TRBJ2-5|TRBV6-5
CASSYQGQIQETQYF
TGTGCCAGCAGTTACCAGGGCCAAATTCAAGAGACCCAGTACTTC
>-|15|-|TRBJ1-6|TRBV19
CASTFSSSYNSPLHF
TGTGCCAGTACCTTCTCAAGCTCCTATAATTCACCCCTCCACTTT
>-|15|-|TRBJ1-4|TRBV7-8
CASSLAAGPNEKLFF
TGTGCCAGCAGCTTAGCGGCAGGGCCGAATGAAAAACTGTTTTTT
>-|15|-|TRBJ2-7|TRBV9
CASSVAPVESYEQYF
TGTGCCAGCAGCGTAGCCCCGGTGGAGTCCTACGAGCAGTACTTC
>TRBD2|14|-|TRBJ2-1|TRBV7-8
CASSGGLAYNEQFF
TGTGCCAGCAGCGGAGGACTAGCTTACAATGAGCAGTTCTTC
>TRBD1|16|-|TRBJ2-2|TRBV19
CASSIKGQDDTGELFF
TGTGCCAGTAGTATAAAAGGACAGGATGACACCGGGGAGCTGTTTTTT
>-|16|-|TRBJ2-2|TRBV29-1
CSVEDRGLPNTGELFF
TGCAGCGTTGAAGATCGCGGGCTTCCGAACACCGGGGAGCTGTTTTTT
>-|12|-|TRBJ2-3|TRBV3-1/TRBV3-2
CASSFGADTQYF
TGTGCCAGCAGTTTCGGAGCAGATACGCAGTATTTT
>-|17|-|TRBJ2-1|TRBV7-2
CASSLARTMGSYNEQFF
TGTGCCAGCAGCTTAGCCCGGACTATGGGCTCCTACAATGAGCAGTTCTTC
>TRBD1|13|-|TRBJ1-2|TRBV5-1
CASSRGTGYGYTF
TGCGCCAGCAGCCGCGGGACAGGCTATGGCTACACCTTC
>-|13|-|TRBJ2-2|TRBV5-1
CASSPGTTGELFF
TGCGCCAGCAGCCCGGGGACCACCGGGGAGCTGTTTTTT
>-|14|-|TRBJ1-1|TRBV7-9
CASSLEGPNTEAFF
TGTGCCAGCAGCTTAGAGGGGCCTAACACTGAAGCTTTCTTT
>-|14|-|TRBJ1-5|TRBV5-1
CASSFQGLDQPQHF
TGCGCCAGCAGCTTCCAGGGGTTGGATCAGCCCCAGCATTTT
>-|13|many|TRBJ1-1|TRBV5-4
CASRPGGNTEAFF
TGTGCCAGCAGGCCGGGGGGGAACACTGAAGCTTTCTTT
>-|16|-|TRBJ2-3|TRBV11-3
CASSNTGSYQTDTQYF
TGTGCCAGCAGCAATACAGGGTCTTATCAAACAGATACGCAGTATTTT
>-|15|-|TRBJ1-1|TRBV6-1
CASSDASMGGGEAFF
TGTGCCAGCAGTGATGCGTCGATGGGGGGCGGTGAAGCTTTCTTT
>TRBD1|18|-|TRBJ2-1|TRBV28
CASSLDVWGQGVLDEQFF
TGTGCCAGCAGTCTAGACGTATGGGGACAGGGTGTGTTGGATGAGCAGTTCTTC
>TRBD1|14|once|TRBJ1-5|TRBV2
CASSEVTGDQPQHF
TGTGCCAGCAGTGAGGTGACAGGGGATCAGCCCCAGCATTTT
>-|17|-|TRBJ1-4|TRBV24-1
CATSDPGTATSHEKLFF
TGTGCCACCAGTGATCCCGGGACCGCAACCTCTCATGAAAAACTGTTTTTT
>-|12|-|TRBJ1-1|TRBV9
CASRGEDREAFF
TGTGCCAGCCGCGGAGAGGATCGGGAAGCTTTCTTT
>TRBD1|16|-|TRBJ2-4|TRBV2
CASSGDRGIAKNIQYF
TGTGCCAGCAGCGGGGACAGGGGAATAGCCAAAAACATTCAGTACTTC
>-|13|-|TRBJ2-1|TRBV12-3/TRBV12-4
CASKDTSYNEQFF
TGTGCCAGCAAGGACACCTCCTACAATGAGCAGTTCTTC
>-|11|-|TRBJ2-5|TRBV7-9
CASSSGETQYF
TGTGCCAGCTCGTCCGGGGAGACCCAGTACTTC
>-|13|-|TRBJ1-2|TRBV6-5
CASRESRGFGYTF
TGTGCCAGCAGGGAGAGCCGGGGATTTGGCTACACCTTC
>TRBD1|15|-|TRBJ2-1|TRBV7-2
CASSQDRGPYNEQFF
TGTGCCAGCAGCCAGGACAGGGGGCCCTACAATGAGCAGTTCTTC
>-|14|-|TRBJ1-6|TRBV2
CASSRGVDNSPLHF
TGTGCCAGCAGTCGGGGAGTCGATAATTCACCCCTCCACTTT
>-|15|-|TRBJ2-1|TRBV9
CASSLRGDSYNEQFF
TGTGCCAGCAGCCTAAGGGGGGACTCCTACAATGAGCAGTTCTTC
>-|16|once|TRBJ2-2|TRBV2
CASSLPSITNTGELFF
TGTGCCAGCAGCCTTCCGAGCATTACGAACACCGGGGAGCTGTTTTTT
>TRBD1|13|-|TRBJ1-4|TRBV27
CASWDSFNEKLFF
TGTGCCAGCTGGGACAGTTTTAATGAAAAACTGTTTTTT
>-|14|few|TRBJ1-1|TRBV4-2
CASSQGSMNTEAFF
TGTGCCAGCAGCCAAGGGAGCATGAACACTGAAGCTTTCTTT
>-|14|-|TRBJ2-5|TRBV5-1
CASSLGSGLETQYF
TGCGCCAGCAGCTTGGGGTCCGGGTTGGAGACCCAGTACTTC
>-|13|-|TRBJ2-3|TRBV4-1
CASSQDPSDTQYF
TGCGCCAGCAGCCAAGACCCTAGCGATACGCAGTATTTT
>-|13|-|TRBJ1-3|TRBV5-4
CASRDRFLNTIYF
TGTGCCAGCAGAGACAGGTTCCTGAACACCATATATTTT
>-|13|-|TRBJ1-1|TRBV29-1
CSVLTGSNTEAFF
TGCAGCGTCCTGACTGGGTCGAACACTGAAGCTTTCTTT
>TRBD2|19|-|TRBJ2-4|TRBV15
CATSRELTSGTRAKNIQYF
TGTGCCACCAGCAGAGAATTGACTAGCGGGACAAGGGCCAAAAACATTCAGTACTTC
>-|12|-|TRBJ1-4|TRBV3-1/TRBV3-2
CASSQDREKLFF
TGTGCCAGCAGCCAAGATCGCGAAAAACTGTTTTTT
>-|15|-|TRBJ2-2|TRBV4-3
CASSQEWGNTGELFF
TGCGCCAGCAGCCAAGAGTGGGGGAATACCGGGGAGCTGTTTTTT
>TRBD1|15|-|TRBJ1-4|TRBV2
CASRDREATNEKLFF
TGTGCCAGCAGGGACAGGGAGGCAACTAATGAAAAACTGTTTTTT
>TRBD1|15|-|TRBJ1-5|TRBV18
CASSPWTGGHQPQHF
TGTGCCAGCTCACCTTGGACAGGGGGTCATCAGCCCCAGCATTTT